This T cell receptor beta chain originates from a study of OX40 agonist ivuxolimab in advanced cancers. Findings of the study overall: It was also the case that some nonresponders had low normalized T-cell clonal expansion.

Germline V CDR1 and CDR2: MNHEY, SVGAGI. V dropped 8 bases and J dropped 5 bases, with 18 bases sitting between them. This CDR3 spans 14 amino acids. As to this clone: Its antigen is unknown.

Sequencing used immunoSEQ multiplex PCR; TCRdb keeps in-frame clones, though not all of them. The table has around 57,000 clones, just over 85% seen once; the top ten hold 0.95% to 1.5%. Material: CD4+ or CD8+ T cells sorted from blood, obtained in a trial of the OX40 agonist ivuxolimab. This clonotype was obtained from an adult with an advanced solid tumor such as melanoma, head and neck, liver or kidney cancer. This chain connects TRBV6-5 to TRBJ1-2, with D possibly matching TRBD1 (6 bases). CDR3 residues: CASAQGRGKYGYTF. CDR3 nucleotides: TGTGCCAGCGCACAGGGTCGCGGCAAATATGGCTACACCTTC.